Shown below are 19 T cell receptor beta chains from a single sample sequenced in a study of blood T cell repertoires in COVID-19. Here immunoSEQ multiplex PCR was the method, and the copy in TCRdb shows in-frame clones only, minus some. The table records 85,000 to 130,000 clones, 76% of them present only once. Sequencing used peripheral blood. The source of these receptors is an older man with COVID-19, enrolled during active disease.

The chain employs TRBV3-1 (or the pseudogene TRBV3-2) and TRBJ1-3; TRBD1 matches at 8 bases. Germline trimming cut 5 bases from V and 3 bases from J; bases unmatched to any gene: 12. The CDR3 is made up of 17 amino acids. Per the germline V gene, CDR1 is LGHDT and CDR2 is YNNKEL (reference sequence). The CDR3 coding sequence is TGTGCCAGCAGCACAATGCCCTGGGGACAGGTTGGAAACACCATATATTTT. Translated, it gives CASSTMPWGQVGNTIYF.

The V gene is TRBV11-2, the J gene TRBJ2-1; 7 nucleotides line up with TRBD2. V lost 1 base to trimming and J lost 2 bases; unmatched junction nucleotides: 5. Germline lookup yields CDR1 SGHAT and CDR2 FQNNGV. This CDR3 region has 16 residues. CDR3 in DNA: TGTGCCAGCAGCTTAGGCGGGAGCGGACCCTACAATGAGCAGTTCTTC. Protein sequence: CASSLGGSGPYNEQFF.

This chain connects TRBV5-1 to TRBJ2-5; 7 positions match TRBD1. The CDR3 length is 14 residues. Germline V gene sequence: CDR1 SGHRS, CDR2 YFSETQ. V lost 4 bases, J lost 4 bases, and 7 bases stayed unmatched. The CDR3 sequence: CASSPGTEGETQYF. For the CDR3, the DNA is TGCGCCAGCAGCCCAGGGACAGAGGGAGAGACCCAGTACTTC. Full variable domain (missing parts from reference TRBV5-1 and TRBJ2-5): KAGVTQTPRYLIKTRGQQVTLSCSPISGHRSVSWYQQTPGQGLQFLFEYFSETQRNKGNFPGRFSGRQFSNSRSEMNVSTLELGDSALYLCASSPGTEGETQYFGPGTRLLVL.

This clone occurred a few times. V usage is TRBV28 and J usage is TRBJ1-1; 7 positions agree with TRBD1. With 4 bases clipped from V and 5 bases from J, the junction kept 4 bases outside the gene matches. Germline V gene data show CDR1 as MDHEN and CDR2 as SYDVKM. This CDR3 spans 13 amino acids. As DNA, the CDR3 is TGTGCCAGCAGTTCACAGGGGCGGACTGAAGCTTTCTTT. It yields the protein CASSSQGRTEAFF. Supplemented by reference TRBV28 and TRBJ1-1, the full variable domain reads DVKVTQSSRYLVKRTGEKVFLECVQDMDHENMFWYRQDPGLGLRLIYFSYDVKMKEKGDIPEGYSVSREKKERFSLILESASTNQTSMYLCASSSQGRTEAFFGQGTRLTVV.

J is TRBJ1-1 and V is TRBV7-3, with no clear D. The CDR3 extends over 15 amino acids. Germline-derived CDR1 and CDR2 are SGHTA and FQGTGA. V shed 0 bases and J shed 5 bases, with 13 bases lying between them. The CDR3 DNA sequence: TGTGCCAGCAGCTTAACTCCGAGTCTAATAACTGAAGCTTTCTTT. Amino acids: CASSLTPSLITEAFF.

On this clone itself: A junction end diverges from the germline sequence, so it may reflect a read error. V is TRBV3-1 (or the pseudogene TRBV3-2) and J is TRBJ2-3; 8 bases line up with TRBD1. There are 12 residues in the CDR3. The germline CDR1 and CDR2 sequences are LGHDT and YNNKEL (reference sequence). The DNA for the CDR3 is TGTGCCAGCAGCCAGGGGACAGGTACGCAGTATTTT. Translated, it gives CASSQGTGTQYF.

The chain combines TRBV30 with TRBJ1-6; D remains unclear. The CDR3 covers 15 residues. CDR1 is GTSNPN, CDR2 SVGIG, per germline (reference sequence). The V end lost 2 bases, the J end lost 2 bases, and 10 bases lay between the germline ends. CDR3 DNA sequence: TGTGCCTGGAGTAAATGGCGGCCCTATAATTCACCCCTCCACTTT. This codes for CAWSKWRPYNSPLHF.

The rearrangement uses TRBV19 and TRBJ2-3; TRBD2 matches at 7 bases. The junction had 5 bases not matched to a gene; V was cut back by 6 bases and J by 2 bases. Germline values: CDR1 LNHDA, CDR2 SQIVND (reference sequence). The CDR3 consists of 14 residues. The CDR3 DNA follows: TGTGCCAGTAGGGGGGACTACTACACAGATACGCAGTATTTT. This translates into CASRGDYYTDTQYF.

This chain links TRBV7-3 with TRBJ2-6; D uncertain. Trimming shortened V by 9 bases and J by 1 base, and 7 bases separated the two germline ends. The germline V gene has CDR1 SGHTA and CDR2 FQGTGA. This CDR3 comprises 13 residues. CDR3 loop: CASRFSGANVLTF. The DNA of the CDR3 is TGTGCCAGTAGATTTTCTGGGGCCAACGTCCTGACTTTC.

The rearrangement links TRBV13 to TRBJ1-2; the match to TRBD1 covers 7 bases. CDR1 PRHDT and CDR2 FYEKMQ come from the germline V gene (reference sequence). The J segment lost 2 bases and the V segment lost 5 bases, leaving 5 bases of the junction unmatched. This CDR3 is built from 14 residues. DNA of the CDR3: TGTGCCAGCAGCCGAACGGGACAGAACTATGGCTACACCTTC. Protein sequence: CASSRTGQNYGYTF.

This rearrangement joins TRBV3-1 (or the pseudogene TRBV3-2) to TRBJ2-7, with D maybe TRBD1 (6 bases). The germline V gene has CDR1 LGHDT and CDR2 YNNKEL (reference sequence). This CDR3 has 15 residues. The V and J ends lost 4 bases and 3 bases respectively, with 16 bases between them. CDR3 in amino acids: CASSPTLTGFYEQYF. DNA of the CDR3: TGTGCCAGCAGCCCTACTCTGACAGGATTCTACGAGCAGTACTTC.

The rearrangement joins TRBV4-3 to TRBJ2-1; 10 positions agree with TRBD2. This CDR3 comprises 14 residues. CDR1 is LGHNA and CDR2 is YSLEER in the germline V gene. Germline trimming cut 4 bases from V and 8 bases from J; bases unmatched to any gene: 5. Written as DNA, the CDR3 is TGCGCCAGCAGCCTAGCGGGAGGCTGGGATGAGCAGTTCTTC. This gives the protein CASSLAGGWDEQFF.

Only one count was recorded for this clone. V gene TRBV6-5 combines with J gene TRBJ2-5; TRBD2 agrees at 12 bases. Germline trimming cut 4 bases from V and 5 bases from J; bases unmatched to any gene: 8. The germline gives CDR1 MNHEY, CDR2 SVGAGI. The CDR3 covers 16 residues. The CDR3 sequence is CASSLLAGGKVETQYF. The CDR3 nucleotides are TGTGCCAGCAGTTTGCTAGCGGGAGGGAAGGTGGAGACCCAGTACTTC.

This clone was recorded a few times. The CDR3 loop is CATSPGQSLQPQHF. In DNA, the CDR3 is TGTGCCACCAGCCCCGGACAGTCTCTGCAGCCCCAGCATTTT. The rearrangement links TRBV24-1 to TRBJ1-5; D possibly corresponds to TRBD1 (6 bases). Per the germline V gene, CDR1 is KGHDR and CDR2 is SFDVKD. Trimming pared 7 bases from V and 7 bases from J, leaving 16 bases between. CDR3 length equals 14 residues.

This chain connects TRBV29-1 to TRBJ2-1; D unclear. The CDR3 loop spans 13 amino acids. The germline CDR1 and CDR2 sequences are SQVTM and ANQGSEA. V was trimmed by 2 bases and J by 0 bases, leaving 5 bases between them. CDR3 sequence (DNA): TGCAGCGTTGAAAGGAGCTCCTACAATGAGCAGTTCTTC. This translates into CSVERSSYNEQFF.

V is TRBV9 and J is TRBJ1-3, with 8 bases that match TRBD1. Trimming cost V 4 bases and J 0 bases; bases outside gene matches: 6. Germline V lookup: CDR1 SGDLS, CDR2 YYNGEE. The CDR3 has 16 amino acids. CDR3 sequence (DNA): TGTGCCAGCAGCTCCTCAGGGGGCTACTCTGGAAACACCATATATTTT. This gives the protein CASSSSGGYSGNTIYF.

The chain couples TRBV7-9 to TRBJ1-5; 10 positions agree with TRBD1. Germline-derived CDR1 and CDR2 are SEHNR and FQNEAQ (reference sequence). J gave up 11 bases and V 5 bases, and 3 bases lay outside the gene matches. The CDR3 sequence is 12 residues long. Here the CDR3 reads CASSIGQGAQHF. CDR3 coding DNA: TGTGCCAGCAGCATAGGACAGGGGGCCCAGCATTTT. The full variable domain, with the rest looked up from reference TRBV7-9 and TRBJ1-5, is DTGVSQNPRHKITKRGQNVTFRCDPISEHNRLYWYRQTLGQGPEFLTYFQNEAQLEKSRLLSDRFSAERPKGSFSTLEIQRTEQGDSAMYLCASSIGQGAQHFGDGTRLSIL.

The chain joins TRBV6-6 to TRBJ2-7, with a tentative D call TRBD1 (6 bases). This CDR3 comprises 12 residues. Trimming cost V 4 bases and J 4 bases, with 8 bases left between them. From germline, CDR1 is MNHNY and CDR2 SVGAGI (reference sequence). CDR3 DNA sequence: TGTGCCAGCAGTTCAGGGGAATACGAGCAGTACTTC. Translation: CASSSGEYEQYF.

The genes are TRBV29-1 and TRBJ1-1, with D possibly TRBD1 on 6 matching bases. Trimming took off 5 bases at V and 9 bases at J, with 10 bases between the two ends. The CDR3 loop spans 10 amino acids. CDR1 is SQVTM, CDR2 ANQGSEA, per germline. The CDR3 region is CSVRTEKAFF. Written as DNA, the CDR3 is TGCAGCGTTCGGACAGAGAAAGCTTTCTTT.